Each of the 15 T cell receptor beta chains below was sequenced from the same sample in a study of T cells in Graves' hyperthyroidism and ophthalmopathy. Amplification yielded TCR beta CDR3 regions, with RNA transcripts as the source. First-round RT-PCR targeting the TCR CDR3 was performed with the HTBI primer set. TCRdb re-called the multiplex PCR reads through MiXCR, storing one row per CDR3 protein. The sample shows around 500,000 distinct CDR3 sequences, about 15% of them seen only once. Sequencing input: blood. All receptors derive from a woman between 40 and 50 years old with Graves' hyperthyroidism.

Many counts were recorded for this clonotype. The J gene is TRBJ2-1, the V gene TRBV18, with a weak D call TRBD2 (5 bases). Germline V gene sequence: CDR1 KGHSH, CDR2 LQKENI. Deletions cut 3 bases from V and 6 bases from J, with 15 bases between. CDR3 length: 15 amino acids. The CDR3 DNA sequence: TGTGCCAGCTCACCCCCAACGGGGATCGGCAATGAGCAGTTCTTC. It translates to CASSPPTGIGNEQFF.

The chain recombines TRBV5-1 with TRBJ2-1, with 14 bases fitting TRBD2. Germline trimming cut 3 bases from V and 9 bases from J; bases unmatched to any gene: 8. CDR3 length: 16 residues. Germline CDR1 is SGHRS and CDR2 is YFSETQ. CDR3 in amino acids: CASSWGTSGSLVEQFF. In nucleotides, the CDR3 is TGCGCCAGCAGCTGGGGGACTAGCGGGAGTTTGGTTGAGCAGTTCTTC.

There are many counts of this clonotype. CDR3 loop: CSASEASGYTDTQYF. CDR3 in DNA: TGCAGTGCTAGTGAGGCTAGCGGTTACACAGATACGCAGTATTTT. The chain is built from TRBV20-1 and TRBJ2-3; 7 nucleotides agree with TRBD2. The CDR3 extends over 15 amino acids. V dropped 3 bases and J dropped 2; count of bases not matched to a gene: 8. Germline V gene sequence: CDR1 DFQATT, CDR2 SNEGSKA (reference sequence).

This clonotype was observed a handful of times. This chain uses TRBV7-9 with TRBJ1-2; D is possibly TRBD1 (5 bases). The CDR3 is 15 residues long. Between the trimmed V and J ends, which lost 1 base and 3 bases, there was a span of 12 bases. CDR1 is SEHNR and CDR2 is FQNEAQ in the germline V gene (reference sequence). DNA of the CDR3: TGTGCCAGCAGCTTAGATGCCGCAGGGTACTATGGCTACACCTTC. Its protein product is CASSLDAAGYYGYTF.

This clonotype came up a few times. This chain connects TRBV15 to TRBJ2-1; no reliable D call. Germline CDR1 LNHNV, CDR2 YYDKDF (reference sequence). The CDR3 totals 13 residues. With 5 bases removed from V and 3 bases from J, the gap between germline ends came to 8 bases. For the CDR3, the DNA is TGTGCCACCAGCCGAGGCAACTACAATGAGCAGTTCTTC. Translated: CATSRGNYNEQFF.

This clonotype was picked up a small number of times. The chain couples TRBV20-1 to TRBJ1-4; D gene uncertain. CDR3 length equals 13 residues. Germline CDR1 reads DFQATT; CDR2 reads SNEGSKA (reference sequence). With 3 bases removed from V and 3 bases from J, the gap between germline ends came to 8 bases. CDR3 coding DNA: TGCAGTGCTAGGGGCAGCCCTAATGAAAAACTGTTTTTT. The encoded protein is CSARGSPNEKLFF.

The chain recombines TRBV6-1 with TRBJ1-6; TRBD1 agrees at 10 bases. The length of the CDR3 is 20 residues. The V and J ends lost 5 bases and 0 bases, in that order; junction bases with no gene match: 13. Germline V gene sequence: CDR1 MNHNS, CDR2 SASEGT. This CDR3 reads CASSKDGTGAGSSYNSPLHF. CDR3 DNA sequence: TGTGCCAGCAGTAAAGACGGGACAGGGGCGGGAAGCTCCTATAATTCACCCCTCCACTTT.

J is TRBJ1-5 and V is TRBV20-1; D is possibly TRBD1 (5 bases). CDR1 DFQATT and CDR2 SNEGSKA come from the germline V gene (reference sequence). The CDR3 has 12 residues. V lost 3 bases, J lost 6 bases, and 9 bases lay in between. The DNA of the CDR3 is TGCAGTGCTAGCGCAGGGATTCAGCCCCAGCATTTT. Protein sequence: CSASAGIQPQHF.

This clonotype was counted only a few times. This rearrangement joins TRBV20-1 to TRBJ2-7; D uncertain. The CDR3 contains 13 residues. Germline values: CDR1 DFQATT, CDR2 SNEGSKA (reference sequence). Here the CDR3 DNA reads TGCAGAGGTTCAGGCGATGAATCCTACGAGCAGTACTTC. The encoded protein is CRGSGDESYEQYF.

This rearrangement joins TRBV3-1 to TRBJ1-2; D is possibly TRBD1 (5 bases). Per germline, CDR1 LGHDT and CDR2 YNNKEL (reference sequence). V lost 4 bases, J lost 4 bases, and 19 bases lay in between. The CDR3 length is 16 residues. The CDR3 protein is CASSRGPAGGAYGYTF. The CDR3 bases are TGTGCCAGCAGCCGGGGTCCCGCTGGGGGAGCCTATGGCTACACCTTC.

This clonotype came up a few times. The chain carries TRBV10-1 and TRBJ2-2; 8 bases align to TRBD1. The CDR3 spans 17 residues. The V gene end was trimmed by 5 bases and the J gene end by 1 base; junction bases not matched to a gene: 9. Germline V gene data show CDR1 as WNHNN and CDR2 as SYGVQD (reference sequence). CDR3 region: CASSQPAGTGNTGELFF. The DNA of the CDR3 is TGCGCCAGCAGTCAACCCGCCGGGACAGGGAACACCGGGGAGCTGTTTTTT.

For this clonotype: A read error may be the cause here, since a much bigger clone is one base away. V is TRBV29-1 and J is TRBJ2-7, with 7 bases fitting TRBD1. V shed 7 bases, J shed 2 bases, and the junction held 5 bases outside the gene matches. This CDR3 spans 12 amino acids. Germline V gene lookup returns CDR1 SQVTM and CDR2 ANQGSEA. The CDR3 loop reads CSARDSAYEQYF. The CDR3 DNA sequence: TGCAGCGCCCGGGACAGCGCCTACGAGCAGTACTTC.

The V call is TRBV4-1, the J call TRBJ2-1, with D perhaps TRBD1 (6 bases). The CDR3 loop spans 14 amino acids. Germline V gives CDR1 MGHRA, CDR2 YSYEKL. V lost 1 base to trimming and J lost 9 bases, with 13 bases between them. CDR3 residues: CASSQGGGMREQFF. The CDR3 DNA sequence: TGCGCCAGCAGCCAAGGAGGGGGAATGCGTGAGCAGTTCTTC.

Note on this clonotype: This is likely an artifact of a read error, given a far larger clone one base away. The chain combines TRBV7-9 with TRBJ2-7; no clear D. The CDR3 is 13 residues long. Germline V gene lookup returns CDR1 SEHNR and CDR2 FQNEAQ (reference sequence). CDR3 amino acids: CASSLAGRYERYF. The CDR3 DNA reads TGTGCCAGCAGCTTAGCTGGCAGGTACGAGCGGTACTTC.

This clonotype was counted ten times or more. This rearrangement joins TRBV28 to TRBJ2-7, with D uncertain. Germline-derived CDR1 and CDR2 are MDHEN and SYDVKM. Between the trimmed V and J ends, which lost 6 bases and 5 bases, there was a span of 8 bases. The CDR3 covers 11 residues. CDR3 residues: CASRAANEQYF. The CDR3 DNA sequence: TGTGCCAGCAGGGCGGCAAACGAGCAGTACTTC.